The TCR beta chain under discussion was sequenced for a study of tumor-infiltrating lymphocytes in primary liver carcinoma. The V end lost 6 bases, the J end lost 1 base, and 18 bases lay between the germline ends. The CDR3 is made up of 16 amino acids. The germline CDR1 and CDR2 sequences are MGHRA and YSYEKL. Germline DNA was also extracted, while the blood RNA originated from unsorted whole blood. Enrolled patients were chronically infected with HBV and treatment-naive. The investigators made TCR beta cDNA from about 510 ng total RNA, using a constant-region primer. Slightly modified ARM-PCR, run as three nested multiplex PCR rounds, produced the TCR beta libraries. With TRBV1-TRBV30 forward primers and a C-beta reverse primer, the first two PCR rounds were run for approximately 10 cycles each. TCRdb analysed the multiplex PCR reads with MiXCR anew, one entry per CDR3 protein. Here the sample spans 300,000 to 350,000 distinct CDR3 sequences, about three fifths being singletons.

Study observations and caveats: Top-250-clone fractions were significantly higher in tumors than in blood (p = 0.039). Tumor region pairs showed greater overlap than either tumor-adjacent or tumor-blood pairs did.

As concerns this clonotype: The antigen is undetermined.

Sample: peripheral blood. The gene calls are TRBV4-1 and TRBJ2-5, with a weak D call TRBD2 (5 bases). The TCR was taken from a woman aged 30 to 39 with primary liver carcinoma and hepatitis B virus infection. The CDR3 nucleotides are TGCGCCAGCAGTAGATTCCACGGACTGCTCCAAGAGACCCAGTACTTC. This sequence encodes CASSRFHGLLQETQYF.